A single sample is the source of the 9 T cell receptor beta chains below, sequenced in a study of STAT5B mutations in CD4+ large granular lymphocyte leukemia. Repertoires were generated with immunoSEQ multiplex PCR, while TCRdb's copy carries only in-frame clones and drops some. This table has approximately 27,000 clones, 81% appearing once. Sample: CD4+ T cells from blood buffy coats. The receptors shown here come from a human donor in good health.

This clone appeared a single time. The V call is TRBV9, the J call TRBJ2-7; maybe TRBD2 (6 bases). This CDR3 has 9 residues. The germline V gene encodes CDR1 SGDLS and CDR2 YYNGEE. CDR3 DNA: TGTGCCAGCAGCGTAGAAGGGAGGGTC. Translated: CASSVEGRV.

This clone was found once. The chain employs TRBV27 and TRBJ2-3; 8 positions match TRBD2. CDR3 length equals 14 residues. V shed 6 bases and J 5 bases; nucleotides not matched to a gene: 7. Germline V gene sequence: CDR1 MNHEY, CDR2 SMNVEV (reference sequence). CDR3 in amino acids: CASSPGLARDTQYF. The CDR3 DNA reads as TGTGCCAGCAGCCCCGGACTAGCCAGAGATACGCAGTATTTT.

This chain connects TRBV5-1 to TRBJ2-2, with D perhaps TRBD1 or TRBD2 (5 bases each). The CDR3 length is 16 residues. V lost 1 base and J lost 0, with 10 bases in between. CDR1 is SGHRS and CDR2 is YFSETQ in the germline V gene. The CDR3 protein is CASSLLGTPNTGELFF. The CDR3, as DNA: TGCGCCAGCAGCTTGTTAGGGACCCCGAACACCGGGGAGCTGTTTTTT.

V and J are TRBV5-5 and TRBJ2-2; possibly TRBD1 or TRBD2 for D (5 bases each). V dropped 0 bases and J dropped 5 bases, with 11 bases sitting between them. Germline V gene lookup returns CDR1 SGHKS and CDR2 YYEKEE (reference sequence). This CDR3 contains 15 residues. The CDR3 DNA sequence: TGTGCCAGCAGCTTGGAGGGGACCTCGACCGGGGAGCTGTTTTTT. Translation gives CASSLEGTSTGELFF.

The chain employs TRBV18 and TRBJ1-1; D uncertain. This CDR3 is built from 14 residues. The ends were cut back, 3 bases at V and 1 base at J, with 9 bases in the middle. Germline V CDR1 and CDR2: KGHSH, LQKENI. The CDR3 sequence is CASSPRTANTEAFF. The CDR3, as DNA: TGTGCCAGCTCACCTAGGACGGCGAACACTGAAGCTTTCTTT.

This chain joins TRBV5-5 and TRBJ2-7; the D gene is possibly TRBD1 (6 bases). Trimming stripped 4 bases from V and 0 bases from J, with 11 bases between. From germline, CDR1 is SGHKS and CDR2 YYEKEE (reference sequence). The CDR3 extends over 14 amino acids. The CDR3 DNA reads as TGTGCCAGCAGCCGGGACACGTTCTCCTACGAGCAGTACTTC. As protein: CASSRDTFSYEQYF.

V is TRBV7-6 and J is TRBJ2-3; 12 bases are shared with TRBD2. This CDR3 region has 15 residues. Unmatched junction bases numbered 4, after V lost 5 bases and J lost 4 bases. Germline values: CDR1 SGHVS, CDR2 FNYEAQ. This CDR3 is CASSPTSGSPDTQYF. CDR3 sequence (DNA): TGTGCCAGCAGCCCGACTAGCGGGAGCCCAGATACGCAGTATTTT.

The V gene is TRBV19, the J gene TRBJ2-2, with TRBD1 matching over 9 bases. The V gene's germline CDR1 is LNHDA and CDR2 SQIVND (reference sequence). J lost 2 bases, V lost 5 bases, and 15 bases had no gene match. The CDR3 is 19 amino acids. The CDR3 region is CASSPRRNRGPINTGELFF. The CDR3 nucleotides are TGTGCCAGTAGTCCCCGCCGGAACAGGGGGCCCATTAACACCGGGGAGCTGTTTTTT. Complete variable domain (other parts from reference TRBV19 and TRBJ2-2): DGGITQSPKYLFRKEGQNVTLSCEQNLNHDAMYWYRQDPGQGLRLIYYSQIVNDFQKGDIAEGYSVSREKKESFPLTVTSAQKNPTAFYLCASSPRRNRGPINTGELFFGEGSRLTVL.

V and J are TRBV28 and TRBJ1-4; TRBD1 is a possible D gene (6 bases). CDR3 size: 15 residues. CDR1 and CDR2 (germline): MDHEN, SYDVKM. V was pared by 2 bases and J by 2 bases, with 9 bases between. CDR3 amino acids: CASSLGGATNEKLFF. CDR3 DNA: TGTGCCAGCAGTTTAGGGGGGGCGACTAATGAAAAACTGTTTTTT.